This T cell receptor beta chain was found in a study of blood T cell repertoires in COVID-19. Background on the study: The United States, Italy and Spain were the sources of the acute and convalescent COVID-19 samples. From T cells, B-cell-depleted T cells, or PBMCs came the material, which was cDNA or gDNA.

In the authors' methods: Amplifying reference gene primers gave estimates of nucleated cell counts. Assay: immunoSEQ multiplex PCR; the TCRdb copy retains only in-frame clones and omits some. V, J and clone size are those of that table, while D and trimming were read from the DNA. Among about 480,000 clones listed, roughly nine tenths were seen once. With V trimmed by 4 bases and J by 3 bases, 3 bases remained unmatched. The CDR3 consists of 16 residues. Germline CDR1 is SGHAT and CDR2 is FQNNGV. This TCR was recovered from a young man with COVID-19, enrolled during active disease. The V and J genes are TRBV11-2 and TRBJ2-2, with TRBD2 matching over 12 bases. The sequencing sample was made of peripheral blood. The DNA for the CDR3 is TGTGCCAGCAGCTGGGGACTAGCGGGTTACACCGGGGAGCTGTTTTTT. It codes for CASSWGLAGYTGELFF.